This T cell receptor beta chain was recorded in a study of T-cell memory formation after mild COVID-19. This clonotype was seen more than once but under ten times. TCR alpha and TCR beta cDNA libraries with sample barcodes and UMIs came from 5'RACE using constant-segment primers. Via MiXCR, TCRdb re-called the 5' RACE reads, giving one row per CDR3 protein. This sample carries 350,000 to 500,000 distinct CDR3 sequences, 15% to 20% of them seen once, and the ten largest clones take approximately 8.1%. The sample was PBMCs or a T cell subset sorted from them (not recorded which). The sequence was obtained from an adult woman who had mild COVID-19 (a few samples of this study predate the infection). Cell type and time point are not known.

CDR3 coding DNA: TGTGCCAGCAGTAACCGGCTAGCGGCCCTATGGGATGAGCAGTTCTTC. It is translated as CASSNRLAALWDEQFF. This chain connects TRBV12-3 or TRBV12-4 to TRBJ2-1; 7 bases line up with TRBD2. This CDR3 is 16 amino acids long. Trimming cost V 5 bases and J 8 bases; bases outside gene matches: 15.